Listed below are T cell receptor beta chains from one sample, sequenced in a study of shared clonotypes between healthy human individuals. Libraries were prepared by immunoSEQ multiplex PCR; TCRdb keeps only in-frame clonotypes and omits some of them. The sample holds around 700,000 clones, approximately 79% seen once. Sequencing used memory CD4+ T cells sorted from blood. These receptor sequences come from a woman in her twenties or thirties in good health. Both conserved end residues are part of each CDR3. A D gene is named only where the DNA matches it firmly. Not all rows give a size; the values are once, few, many and, for expanded clones, a class.

CASSEGLAGLGYEQYF,TGTGCCAGCAGTGAAGGACTAGCGGGGCTTGGCTACGAGCAGTACTTC,TRBD2,16,few,TRBV6-1,TRBJ2-7
CASSSLAGDYEQYF,TGTGCCAGCAGCTCACTAGCGGGAGACTACGAGCAGTACTTC,TRBD2,14,.,TRBV11-2,TRBJ2-7
CSVRGRGMNTEAFF,TGCAGCGTCCGCGGCAGGGGTATGAACACTGAAGCTTTCTTT,.,14,once,TRBV29-1,TRBJ1-1
CASSDWDGHEQYF,TGTGCCAGCAGTGACTGGGACGGACACGAGCAGTACTTC,.,13,.,TRBV6-1,TRBJ2-7
CASSWGQGGEQYF,TGCGCCAGCAGCTGGGGACAGGGCGGGGAGCAGTACTTC,TRBD1,13,once,TRBV5-1,TRBJ2-7
CASSLGDRRYSGNTIYF,TGTGCCAGCAGCTTAGGGGACAGGCGCTACTCTGGAAACACCATATATTTT,TRBD1,17,.,TRBV7-9,TRBJ1-3
CASSLTRQAISEAFF,TGTGCCAGCAGCCTGACCCGGCAGGCGATATCTGAAGCTTTCTTT,.,15,.,TRBV7-6,TRBJ1-1
CASSVGSSASYEQYF,TGTGCCAGCAGCGTAGGTTCAAGCGCCTCCTACGAGCAGTACTTC,.,15,.,TRBV7-2,TRBJ2-7
CAIRSASGTFYEQYF,TGTGCCATCAGATCCGCTAGCGGGACCTTCTACGAGCAGTACTTC,TRBD2,15,once,TRBV10-3,TRBJ2-7
CASSPSGGSYEQYF,TGTGCCAGCAGTCCTAGCGGGGGCTCCTACGAGCAGTACTTC,TRBD2,14,.,TRBV28,TRBJ2-7
CASSYDSNQPQHF,TGTGCCAGCAGTTACGATAGCAATCAGCCCCAGCATTTT,.,13,once,TRBV6-5,TRBJ1-5
CASSPLTAGTSIETQYF,TGCGCCAGCAGTCCATTGACCGCCGGGACATCAATTGAGACCCAGTACTTC,.,17,once,TRBV5-1,TRBJ2-5
CSARQRYEQYF,TGCAGTGCTAGACAACGCTACGAGCAGTACTTC,.,11,.,TRBV20-1,TRBJ2-7
CASSLALGRGPGNTIYF,TGTGCCAGCAGCTTAGCGCTAGGCAGGGGGCCTGGAAACACCATATATTTT,TRBD1,17,.,TRBV7-6,TRBJ1-3
CASSYSSTFNEKLFF,TGTGCCAGCAGTTACTCGAGCACCTTTAATGAAAAACTGTTTTTT,.,15,.,TRBV6-5,TRBJ1-4
CASSTRETQYF,TGTGCCAGTAGCACGAGGGAGACCCAGTACTTC,.,11,.,TRBV19,TRBJ2-5
CASGQGRKLFF,TGTGCCAGCGGTCAGGGCCGAAAACTGTTTTTT,.,11,few,TRBV28,TRBJ1-4
CASGRPASSGHEQFF,TGTGCCAGCGGTCGACCGGCCTCATCGGGCCATGAGCAGTTCTTC,.,15,.,TRBV27,TRBJ2-1
CSARRNNEQFF,TGCAGTGCTAGGCGGAACAATGAGCAGTTCTTC,.,11,.,TRBV20-1,TRBJ2-1
CAISEEGVTDTQYF,TGTGCCATCAGTGAAGAGGGGGTTACAGATACGCAGTATTTT,.,14,.,TRBV10-3,TRBJ2-3
CASNDWGAYEQYF,TGTGCCAGCAACGATTGGGGGGCCTACGAGCAGTACTTC,.,13,.,TRBV2,TRBJ2-7
CASNTGQSYGYTF,TGTGCCAGCAATACTGGACAGAGCTATGGCTACACCTTC,.,13,.,TRBV6-1,TRBJ1-2
CASSQDPGGPQHF,TGTGCCAGCAGCCAAGATCCCGGCGGTCCCCAGCATTTT,.,13,many,TRBV5-4,TRBJ1-5
CASSSARSYSGNTIYF,TGTGCCAGCAGCTCAGCACGGTCTTACTCTGGAAACACCATATATTTT,.,16,.,TRBV7-9,TRBJ1-3
CASSVRRRPQETQYF,TGTGCCAGCAGCGTACGTCGACGCCCCCAAGAGACCCAGTACTTC,.,15,many,TRBV13,TRBJ2-5
CASSQVSGTRTIQYF,TGCGCCAGCAGCCAGGTATCCGGGACTAGAACCATTCAGTACTTC,TRBD2,15,few,TRBV4-1,TRBJ2-4
CASRAGGSGYGYTF,TGTGCCAGCAGAGCAGGGGGCAGTGGTTATGGCTACACCTTC,TRBD1,14,once,TRBV28,TRBJ1-2
CASREGGAYHEQYF,TGTGCCAGCCGTGAAGGGGGCGCCTATCATGAGCAGTACTTC,TRBD1,14,.,TRBV7-8,TRBJ2-7
CASSPGLAGYQETQYF,TGCGCCAGCAGCCCAGGGCTAGCGGGGTACCAAGAGACCCAGTACTTC,TRBD2,16,.,TRBV4-1,TRBJ2-5
CASSQETSANTGELFF,TGTGCCAGCAGCCAAGAGACTAGCGCGAACACCGGGGAGCTGTTTTTT,TRBD2,16,once,TRBV4-2,TRBJ2-2
CSTWGGYEQYF,TGCAGTACCTGGGGTGGCTACGAGCAGTACTTC,.,11,.,TRBV20-1,TRBJ2-7
CASSIRTANTEAFF,TGTGCCAGTAGTATACGGACAGCGAACACTGAAGCTTTCTTT,.,14,.,TRBV19,TRBJ1-1
CASRTSGREATQYF,TGTGCCAGCAGGACTAGCGGGAGGGAAGCTACGCAGTATTTT,TRBD2,14,.,TRBV27,TRBJ2-3
CASRGWDYGDEQFF,TGTGCCAGCAGAGGCTGGGACTATGGGGATGAGCAGTTCTTC,TRBD2,14,few,TRBV6-1,TRBJ2-1
CASSFSDRGFFETQYF,TGTGCCAGCAGTTTTTCGGACAGGGGTTTTTTTGAGACCCAGTACTTC,TRBD1,16,.,TRBV27,TRBJ2-5
CASTDGQGYNEQFF,TGTGCCAGCACTGATGGACAGGGGTACAATGAGCAGTTCTTC,TRBD1,14,many,TRBV11-2,TRBJ2-1
CASSLGFLETQYF,.,.,13,few,TRBV5-1,TRBJ2-5
CASSLYSGNTGELFF,TGTGCCAGCAGCTTATATTCCGGGAACACCGGGGAGCTGTTTTTT,.,15,.,TRBV11-2,TRBJ2-2
CASSLGPRATEAFF,TGTGCCAGCAGCTTAGGTCCGCGCGCCACTGAAGCTTTCTTT,.,14,.,TRBV11-2,TRBJ1-1
CASSLTIADSGANVLTF,TGTGCCAGCAGTTTAACTATCGCTGATTCTGGGGCCAACGTCCTGACTTTC,.,17,few,TRBV28,TRBJ2-6
CASARGAYNEQFF,TGTGCCAGCGCCCGAGGCGCCTACAATGAGCAGTTCTTC,.,13,once,TRBV6-6,TRBJ2-1
CASSPTGTGVSNQPQHF,TGTGCCAGCTCACCGACCGGGACAGGGGTTAGCAATCAGCCCCAGCATTTT,TRBD1,17,.,TRBV18,TRBJ1-5